The next 20 T cell receptor beta chains were all read from a single sample in a study of blood T cell repertoires in COVID-19. Profiled with immunoSEQ multiplex PCR; TCRdb holds only in-frame clones, not every one. The repertoire consists of around 300,000 clones, with about 87% occurring once and the leading ten covering 3.7%. Specimen: peripheral blood. These receptors were taken from a woman in her thirties or forties with acute or convalescent COVID-19.

The rearrangement links TRBV10-3 to TRBJ1-2, with a weak D call TRBD1 (5 bases). The V gene lost 4 bases and the J gene lost 2 bases, with 11 bases spanning the gap. Germline V gene data show CDR1 as ENHRY and CDR2 as SYGVKD. This CDR3 has 14 residues. CDR3 nucleotides: TGTGCCATCAGTGTTCAGGGCCAAAACTATGGCTACACCTTC. Its translation is CAISVQGQNYGYTF.

The chain has TRBV18 and TRBJ2-7; 10 nucleotides align to TRBD2. Germline V gene lookup returns CDR1 KGHSH and CDR2 LQKENI. V trimming: 4 bases; J trimming: 7 bases; junction bases outside the gene matches: 7. The CDR3 extends over 14 amino acids. The CDR3 protein is CASSRSAGLAEQYV. The CDR3 DNA reads as TGTGCCAGCTCACGGTCAGCGGGACTAGCGGAGCAGTACGTC.

The chain links TRBV19 to TRBJ1-3; no clear D gene. The CDR3 spans 14 residues. The germline gives CDR1 LNHDA, CDR2 SQIVND (reference sequence). V lost 4 bases, J lost 0 bases, and 7 bases lay in between. The CDR3 loop reads CASSKDSSGNTIYF. The CDR3 DNA sequence: TGTGCCAGTAGTAAGGACTCCTCTGGAAACACCATATATTTT.

The J gene is TRBJ1-1, the V gene TRBV10-1; D is unresolved. Trimming took 2 bases from V and 3 from J, leaving 10 bases between them. The CDR3 totals 14 residues. In germline, CDR1 is WNHNN, CDR2 SYGVQD (reference sequence). For the CDR3, the DNA is TGCGCCAGCAGTGAGACTAGGACCCACACTGAAGCTTTCTTT. This sequence encodes CASSETRTHTEAFF.

The sample holds one count of this clone. J is TRBJ2-5 and V is TRBV5-8; 8 bases are shared with TRBD1. The ends lost 3 bases at V and 5 bases at J; junction bases unmatched: 12. This CDR3 spans 16 amino acids. Germline lookup yields CDR1 SGHTS and CDR2 YDEGEE. The CDR3 loop reads CASSSNPDRAFETQYF. The CDR3 DNA follows: TGTGCCAGCAGCTCAAATCCGGACAGGGCTTTCGAGACCCAGTACTTC.

The chain employs TRBV6-5 and TRBJ2-3; 14 nucleotides match TRBD2. The CDR3 is 16 amino acids. The V segment lost 2 bases and the J segment 10 bases; nucleotides outside the gene matches: 8. Per germline, CDR1 MNHEY and CDR2 SVGAGI. The CDR3 sequence is CASSYGTSGGFNPQYF. The CDR3 DNA reads as TGTGCCAGCAGTTACGGGACTAGCGGGGGCTTTAATCCGCAGTATTTT.

V is TRBV4-2 and J is TRBJ2-2; D perhaps matches TRBD1 (5 bases). Germline CDR1 LGHNA, CDR2 YNFKEQ. Trimming took 1 base from V and 8 from J, leaving 14 bases between them. The CDR3 consists of 15 residues. The CDR3: CASSQVGRVVGELFF. The CDR3 DNA follows: TGTGCCAGCAGCCAAGTAGGCAGGGTAGTAGGGGAGCTGTTTTTT.

About this clone itself: A read error may account for a junction end that differs from germline. The V and J genes are TRBV7-3 and TRBJ2-3, with D possibly being TRBD1 (6 bases). The CDR3 extends over 17 amino acids. Germline CDR1 reads SGHTA; CDR2 reads FQGTGA. CDR3 loop: CASSLRGQGPSTDTQYF. For the CDR3, the DNA is TGTGCCAGCAGTTTAAGGGGTCAGGGGCCTAGCACAGATACGCAGTATTTT.

The V and J genes are TRBV6-6 and TRBJ2-5; D is perhaps TRBD1 (6 bases). This CDR3 contains 11 residues. Germline lookup yields CDR1 MNHNY and CDR2 SVGAGI (reference sequence). The V gene lost 6 bases and the J gene lost 8 bases, with 10 bases spanning the gap. The CDR3 sequence: CASRKGDTQYF. CDR3 DNA: TGTGCCAGCAGAAAGGGGGATACCCAGTACTTC.

The CDR3 reads CASRNPGTGNNYEQYV. The CDR3 DNA sequence: TGTGCCAGCAGAAATCCCGGGACAGGGAATAACTACGAGCAGTACGTC. The rearrangement uses TRBV6-6 and TRBJ2-7, with 9 bases lining up with TRBD1. Germline CDR1 and CDR2: MNHNY and SVGAGI (reference sequence). The CDR3 loop spans 16 amino acids. V lost 6 bases, J lost 3 bases, and 12 bases stayed unmatched.

The V call is TRBV3-1 (or the pseudogene TRBV3-2), the J call TRBJ1-2; 8 nucleotides align to TRBD1. V dropped 6 bases and J dropped 3; count of bases not matched to a gene: 3. This CDR3 has 13 residues. The germline CDR1 and CDR2 sequences are LGHDT and YNNKEL (reference sequence). CDR3 coding DNA: TGTGCCAGCAGTCCACAGGGGGACTATGGCTACACCTTC. As protein: CASSPQGDYGYTF.

V is TRBV6-5 and J is TRBJ1-1; the D gene is possibly TRBD1 (6 bases). Germline CDR1 is MNHEY and CDR2 is SVGAGI. The CDR3 runs to 15 residues. V shed 6 bases and J shed 0 bases, with 14 bases lying between them. CDR3 region: CASRLMQGMNTEAFF. DNA of the CDR3: TGTGCCAGCAGGCTCATGCAGGGGATGAACACTGAAGCTTTCTTT.

The CDR3 nucleotides are TGTGCCAGCGGGGTGATACGCAATCAGCCCCAGCATTTT. It translates to CASGVIRNQPQHF. The chain combines TRBV19 with TRBJ1-5; D is uncertain. The CDR3 has 13 amino acids. Trimming took off 9 bases at V and 2 bases at J, with 11 bases between the two ends. The germline CDR1 and CDR2 sequences are LNHDA and SQIVND (reference sequence).

This clone has more than one count but fewer than ten. V is TRBV3-1 (or the pseudogene TRBV3-2) and J is TRBJ1-1; D possibly corresponds to TRBD1 (5 bases). The V end was cut by 8 bases, the J end by 4 bases, with 17 bases between. The CDR3 is 14 amino acids. Germline V gene lookup returns CDR1 LGHDT and CDR2 YNNKEL (reference sequence). The chain's CDR3 is CASQGGSRFTEAFF. The CDR3 DNA is TGTGCCAGCCAGGGAGGATCCAGGTTCACTGAAGCTTTCTTT.

The J gene is TRBJ2-3, the V gene TRBV5-5; 9 positions agree with TRBD2. CDR1 is SGHKS, CDR2 YYEKEE, per germline (reference sequence). This CDR3 contains 15 residues. V was pared by 2 bases and J by 4 bases, with 5 bases of the junction left unmatched. The DNA of the CDR3 is TGTGCCAGCAGCTTCTCTAGCGGGGTATCAGATACGCAGTATTTT. Translating gives CASSFSSGVSDTQYF.

The chain couples TRBV27 to TRBJ2-3, with D perhaps matching TRBD1 (5 bases). Looked up from germline, CDR1 is MNHEY and CDR2 is SMNVEV (reference sequence). Trimming cost V 0 bases and J 6 bases, with 10 bases left between them. This CDR3 has 14 amino acids. The CDR3 region has the DNA TGTGCCAGCAGTTTATCAAGGGGCTCCGATACGCAGTATTTT. This translates into CASSLSRGSDTQYF.

V usage is TRBV9 and J usage is TRBJ1-1; TRBD1 matches at 8 bases. CDR1 and CDR2 (germline): SGDLS, YYNGEE. The CDR3 extends over 12 amino acids. Trimming took 2 bases from V and 10 from J; bases not matched to a gene: 4. The CDR3 coding sequence is TGTGCCAGCAGCGTTGGACAGGGTGGAGCTTTCTTT. Protein sequence: CASSVGQGGAFF.

The chain links TRBV9 to TRBJ2-2; possible D gene TRBD2, 5 bases. The CDR3 spans 13 residues. Germline CDR1 is SGDLS and CDR2 is YYNGEE. Trimming removed 1 base from V and 4 bases from J, with 5 bases in between. The CDR3, as DNA: TGTGCCAGCAGCGTAAGCGGCACCGGGGAGCTGTTTTTT. Amino acid sequence: CASSVSGTGELFF.

The chain uses TRBV3-1 (or the pseudogene TRBV3-2) and TRBJ1-3; D remains unclear. This CDR3 has 15 residues. Deletions cut 3 bases from V and 4 bases from J, with 13 bases between. CDR1 LGHDT and CDR2 YNNKEL come from the germline V gene (reference sequence). The CDR3 here is CASSHPLSGGNTIYF. CDR3 bases: TGTGCCAGCAGCCATCCCCTCTCGGGGGGAAACACCATATATTTT.

The V and J genes are TRBV9 and TRBJ2-1; 9 positions match TRBD2. Germline assignment: CDR1 SGDLS and CDR2 YYNGEE. With 0 bases clipped from V and 1 base from J, the junction kept 8 bases outside the gene matches. The CDR3 spans 18 residues. Here the CDR3 DNA reads TGTGCCAGCAGCGTAGGTGGTAGCGGGGGACCTTCCTACAATGAGCAGTTCTTC. Translating gives CASSVGGSGGPSYNEQFF. The whole variable domain, remainder taken from reference TRBV9 and TRBJ2-1, is DSGVTQTPKHLITATGQRVTLRCSPRSGDLSVYWYQQSLDQGLQFLIQYYNGEERAKGNILERFSAQQFPDLHSELNLSSLELGDSALYFCASSVGGSGGPSYNEQFFGPGTRLTVL.